This T cell receptor (beta chain) was sequenced for a study of CD8 T cell repertoires and HIV-1 epitope variants. The overall study: The baseline condition was 1M T cells left uncultured.

Clones were sequenced by immunoSEQ multiplex PCR, and TCRdb holds only the in-frame ones, with some missing. The sample gives tens of thousands of clones, around 67% of which show up once; about a quarter is in the top ten. In its sample, this clone was seen a few times. The CDR3 has 15 residues. V was trimmed by 2 bases and J by 4 bases, leaving 13 bases between them. Per the germline V gene, CDR1 is LGHNA and CDR2 is YNFKEQ. The TCR originated in a male donor with HIV. V usage is TRBV4-2 and J usage is TRBJ2-3, with D possibly TRBD2 on 6 matching bases. Input material: uncultured baseline CD8+ T cells from peripheral blood mononuclear cells (PBMCs). Here the CDR3 DNA reads TGTGCCAGCAGCCAACTGGAGGGAGTCTCAGATACGCAGTATTTT. This codes for CASSQLEGVSDTQYF.